This is a list of T cell receptor beta chains from one sample in a study of regulatory T cells in long-lasting Graves disease. TCRdb processed the multiplex PCR reads anew with MiXCR; each CDR3 protein has one entry. The table has 400,000 to 500,000 distinct CDR3 sequences, 21% seen once; the top ten hold 13% to 15%. The starting material was peripheral blood mononuclear cells (PBMCs), obtained when the disease was refractory, from a patient treated with antithyroid drugs. These receptors all stem from a female donor with Graves disease. Each CDR3 is given without its conserved first and last residue.

V: TRBV2
J: TRBJ2-2
CDR3: ASSPWGPNTGELF

V: TRBV3-1
J: TRBJ2-5
CDR3: ASSQGLGRGLEVAETQY

V: TRBV7-2
J: TRBJ2-5
CDR3: ASSSGSGRAWETQY

V: TRBV3-1
J: TRBJ2-2
CDR3: ASSQRYPGELF

V: TRBV5-1
J: NA
CDR3: ASSPGTGINQPQY

V: TRBV7-8
J: TRBJ1-2
CDR3: ASSQQGAGGYT

V: TRBV28
J: TRBJ1-4
CDR3: ASRTGRRRDLDATNEKLF

V: TRBV2
J: TRBJ2-7
CDR3: ASSEEGGTSYEQY

V: TRBV3-1
J: TRBJ1-1
CDR3: ASSQAGDTLFMNTEAF

V: TRBV2
J: TRBJ2-7
CDR3: ASSGTREVEQY

V: TRBV4-1
J: TRBJ2-7
CDR3: ASSQTGRTEQY

V: TRBV28
J: TRBJ2-2
CDR3: ASSRPGSTGELF

V: TRBV3-1
J: TRBJ2-5
CDR3: ASSQGNSLQETQY

V: TRBV15
J: TRBJ2-1
CDR3: ATRISAGDFDNEQF

V: TRBV20-1
J: TRBJ2-3
CDR3: SAPGTSGTSRADTQY

V: TRBV19
J: TRBJ2-2
CDR3: ASSMGGSGELF

V: TRBV29-1
J: TRBJ1-1
CDR3: SIKENTEAF

V: TRBV4-1
J: TRBJ2-7
CDR3: ASSQLGGNLLDPYEQY

V: TRBV28
J: TRBJ1-4
CDR3: ASTETNEKLF

V: TRBV2
J: TRBJ2-7
CDR3: ASKDNSYEQY

V: TRBV15
J: TRBJ1-2
CDR3: ATSRARGGVKDWAYT

V: TRBV13
J: TRBJ1-1
CDR3: ASSLRTGGGINTEAF

V: TRBV20-1
J: TRBJ1-5
CDR3: SARDPSLVSNQPQH